This TCR beta chain was obtained from a study of control samples from healthy donors and cancer patients. Some clones are missing from TCRdb's copy, which holds only in-frame ones; the method was immunoSEQ multiplex PCR. The repertoire consists of roughly 98,000 clones, with over 90% occurring once and the leading ten covering less than 10%. This TCR was sampled from a man aged 18 to 29 in good health. Material: blood.

The CDR3 spells CASSFAGNTEAFF. CDR3 in DNA: TGTGCCAGTTCATTTGCGGGGAACACTGAAGCTTTCTTT. This sequence joins TRBV11-2 and TRBJ1-1, with D unresolved. V was pared by 9 bases and J by 1 base, with 12 bases between. Germline V gene sequence: CDR1 SGHAT, CDR2 FQNNGV. This CDR3 comprises 13 residues.